This TCR beta chain was found in a study of blood T cell repertoires in COVID-19 (dated by TCRdb to about 2020). At the level of the whole study: Samples from collaborators originated in the United States, Italy and Spain and spanned both the acute and convalescent phases of COVID-19. The prospective study material was composed of cDNA or gDNA derived from T cells, B-cell-depleted T cells, or PBMCs. Deeply sampled blood TCRbeta repertoires from subjects exposed to, actively infected with, or recovered from COVID-19 were included in the dataset. The repertoires were made available in a free public database intended to serve as a resource for research on the immune response to SARS-CoV-2. The samples were drawn from the first 160 participants of the ongoing ImmuneRACE study and from 1,254 subjects provided by 6 global collaborators. Nearly every sample came with metadata listing a de-identified subject ID, COVID-19 status, age in years and sex. Where HLA class I and class II types were available, the types were taken from metadata supplied by the sample provider, not from assay-based typing.

With regard to this clone: Its antigen target is currently unknown. Within one base of it there is no much larger clone, and no base qualities were kept.

Each collaborating institution followed its own protocols to collect whole blood in K2EDTA tubes. For TCRbeta analysis, collaborator samples were shipped as frozen whole blood, as isolated PBMCs, or as DNA extracted from either sample type. Trimming takes 0 bases from V and 0 bases from J, and the germline ends sit 12 bases apart. There are 18 amino acids in the CDR3, from cysteine to phenylalanine inclusive. Only CDR3 DNA remains: 54 bases, in frame from the first base. Sequences MNHEY (CDR1) and SMNVEV (CDR2) are obtained from the germline V gene (reference sequence). On the study overall, not on this receptor specifically: Clinical and demographic metadata were provided uncurated, with the amount varying by source and participant.

TCRbeta CDR3 regions were amplified from genomic DNA by means of the immunoSEQ Assay, a bias-controlled multiplex PCR. Per the authors' processing: The number of nucleated cells in each sample was estimated by amplification of reference gene primers within the assay. Sequence reads were collapsed and filtered to measure the absolute abundance of every unique TCRbeta CDR3 rearrangement. Productive Simpson clonality was computed per sample as the square root of Simpson's diversity index over productive rearrangements. The immuneACCESS repertoire file appears here via TCRdb, limited to in-frame rearrangements. These files lack a portion of the clones; in checked studies, under half of the deficit traces to unresolved V genes, and the cause of the others is not known. Clone size and V and J calls were adopted from that table, with D and trimming inferred from the DNA. Counted in this sample were 180,000 or so clones; 88% of them appeared once. The ten largest account for 4% of the sample.

This receptor was identified in a woman between 25 and 40 years old with acute or convalescent COVID-19. Specimen: peripheral blood. In this chain, TRBV27 is recombined with TRBJ1-6; confidence is insufficient to name the D gene. The CDR3 protein: CASSLSPGGSSYNSPLHF. In nucleotides, the sequence is TGTGCCAGCAGTTTATCCCCCGGCGGCAGCTCCTATAATTCACCCCTCCACTTT.